This T cell receptor (beta chain) was observed in a study of CD8+ T cells in alopecia areata. The study team obtained lesional scalp punch biopsies and peripheral blood from alopecia areata patients. Investigators sorted PBMCs to obtain both CD4+ and CD8+ T cells. In each case, RNA was isolated and then reverse transcribed into cDNA as the sequencing template. The data were produced by immunoSEQ multiplex PCR, yet TCRdb's version contains in-frame clones alone and is incomplete. Of about 30,000 clones in the sample, less than 65% are singletons; the top ten hold roughly 18%. CDR1 is SGHDT, CDR2 YYEEEE, per germline. V was shortened by 4 bases and J by 0 bases, with 17 bases between the two germline ends. CDR3 length: 16 residues.

The sequence came from a human donor with alopecia areata. The rearrangement links TRBV5-6 to TRBJ2-7; possible D gene TRBD1, 5 bases. Sequencing input: NKG2D-high CD8+ T cells sorted from blood. This CDR3 is CASSLGAVFSSYEQYF. CDR3 in DNA: TGTGCCAGCAGCCTAGGGGCCGTCTTTTCCTCCTACGAGCAGTACTTC.